Following are 30 T cell receptor beta chains from one sample sequenced in a study of blood T cell repertoires in COVID-19. Profiled with immunoSEQ multiplex PCR; TCRdb holds only in-frame clones, not every one. The repertoire holds nearly 200,000 clones, with around 81% as singletons. Material for sequencing was PBMCs or T cells enriched from blood (not recorded which). Receptors originate from a man aged 40-55 years who had recovered from COVID-19.

This chain links TRBV4-3 with TRBJ1-6, with a weak D call TRBD1 (5 bases). The CDR3 sequence is 13 residues long. The germline gives CDR1 LGHNA, CDR2 YSLEER. Trimming stripped 0 bases from V and 10 bases from J, with 7 bases between. CDR3 in DNA: TGCGCCAGCAGCCAAGACCAGGGATCACCCCTCCACTTT. Translation: CASSQDQGSPLHF.

V usage is TRBV2 and J usage is TRBJ1-1, with TRBD1 matching 8 bases. Losses at the gene ends were 6 bases for V and 1 base for J; bases not matched to a gene: 19. The CDR3 runs 19 residues. Germline V gene sequence: CDR1 SNHLY, CDR2 FYNNEI. The DNA of the CDR3 is TGTGCCAGCAGGAAACCCCAGATGACAGGGGCCGGGGGGAACACTGAAGCTTTCTTT. Translated: CASRKPQMTGAGGNTEAFF.

V and J are TRBV7-9 and TRBJ2-7; 8 nucleotides match TRBD1. CDR1 is SEHNR, CDR2 FQNEAQ, per germline (reference sequence). The CDR3 runs 15 residues. Trimming at V came to 5 bases and at J to 6 bases, leaving 12 bases not matched to a gene. The CDR3 DNA sequence: TGTGCCAGCAGCCCTTCGGGGCAGGGGGCAGGCGAGCAGTACTTC. This gives the protein CASSPSGQGAGEQYF.

J is TRBJ1-2 and V is TRBV5-4; 7 bases are a match to TRBD1. The V gene's germline CDR1 is SGHNT and CDR2 YYREEE (reference sequence). The CDR3 contains 13 residues. Germline trimming cut 0 bases from V and 7 bases from J; bases unmatched to any gene: 3. The CDR3 loop reads CASSLDGTVGYTF. CDR3 DNA sequence: TGTGCCAGCAGCTTGGATGGGACAGTTGGCTACACCTTC.

This clone was found many times. The chain recombines TRBV6-4 with TRBJ2-2; D remains ambiguous. Germline V gene lookup returns CDR1 MRHNA and CDR2 SNTAGT. Trimming left V 3 bases short and J 0 bases short, with 5 bases between. The CDR3 covers 14 residues. The CDR3, as DNA: TGTGCCAGCAGTGAGGGCGCGAACACCGGGGAGCTGTTTTTT. Protein product: CASSEGANTGELFF.

The chain recombines TRBV14 with TRBJ2-2; 11 positions match TRBD2. This CDR3 is 15 amino acids long. V lost 1 base, J lost 8 bases, and 3 bases stayed unmatched. Germline assignment: CDR1 SGHDN and CDR2 FVKESK. The CDR3: CASSQARLAGGELFF. The DNA of the CDR3 is TGTGCCAGCAGCCAAGCCCGACTAGCGGGGGGGGAGCTGTTTTTT.

The chain joins TRBV7-9 to TRBJ2-5; 7 bases map to TRBD1. V lost 5 bases and J lost 5; bases outside the gene matches: 5. This CDR3 is 13 amino acids long. CDR1 and CDR2 (germline): SEHNR, FQNEAQ (reference sequence). For the CDR3, the DNA is TGTGCCAGCAGCCTTCGACAGGGTGAGACCCAGTACTTC. It is translated as CASSLRQGETQYF.

This sequence joins TRBV6-2 or TRBV6-3 and TRBJ1-2, with 8 positions matching TRBD1. With V trimmed by 5 bases and J by 8 bases, 4 bases remained unmatched. The CDR3 extends over 12 amino acids. The germline V gene has CDR1 MNHEY and CDR2 SVGEGT. CDR3 in DNA: TGTGCCAGCAGTCCAGGGGGCTCCGGCTACACCTTC. It codes for CASSPGGSGYTF.

This clone has ten or more counts. The rearrangement uses TRBV14 and TRBJ2-7; 9 bases are a match to TRBD1. CDR1 and CDR2 from the germline V gene are SGHDN and FVKESK. V gave up 6 bases and J gave up 3 bases; unmatched junction bases: 12. The CDR3 runs 16 residues. The CDR3: CASSHLSWGQGYEQYF. The CDR3 DNA follows: TGTGCCAGCAGTCATCTCTCTTGGGGACAGGGCTACGAGCAGTACTTC.

This sequence joins TRBV7-9 and TRBJ1-1; D uncertain. CDR3 length equals 13 residues. V gave up 2 bases and J gave up 4 bases, with 8 bases separating them. Germline CDR1 reads SEHNR; CDR2 reads FQNEAQ (reference sequence). The CDR3 coding sequence is TGTGCCAGCAGCTTAACTGATGTCACTGAAGCTTTCTTT. Protein: CASSLTDVTEAFF.

The chain uses TRBV19 and TRBJ1-3; TRBD1 might be the D (6 bases). This CDR3 is 15 amino acids long. CDR1 is LNHDA, CDR2 SQIVND, per germline (reference sequence). V shed 5 bases and J shed 2 bases, with 13 bases lying between them. The CDR3 bases are TGTGCCAGTAGTCTGGACAGCTTCGCTGGAAACACCATATATTTT. Its translation: CASSLDSFAGNTIYF.

The chain recombines TRBV25-1 with TRBJ1-5; D is ambiguous. The V end was cut by 4 bases, the J end by 2 bases, with 9 bases between. CDR1 MGHDK and CDR2 SYGVNS come from the germline V gene. This CDR3 has 14 amino acids. CDR3 bases: TGTGCCAGCAGTGGGGCGATCGGCAATCAGCCCCAGCATTTT. This gives the protein CASSGAIGNQPQHF.

The chain employs TRBV19 and TRBJ2-3, with 7 nucleotides matching TRBD1. Germline loops: CDR1 LNHDA, CDR2 SQIVND (reference sequence). Trimming removed 3 bases from V and 3 bases from J; junction bases left unmatched: 6. The CDR3 spans 15 residues. The CDR3 protein is CASSIEGAPTDTQYF. The CDR3 DNA is TGTGCCAGTAGTATCGAGGGGGCCCCGACAGATACGCAGTATTTT. Complete variable domain (other parts from reference TRBV19 and TRBJ2-3): DGGITQSPKYLFRKEGQNVTLSCEQNLNHDAMYWYRQDPGQGLRLIYYSQIVNDFQKGDIAEGYSVSREKKESFPLTVTSAQKNPTAFYLCASSIEGAPTDTQYFGPGTRLTVL.

This clone was counted once. The genes are TRBV3-1 (or the pseudogene TRBV3-2) and TRBJ1-1; D is ambiguous. CDR1 is LGHDT and CDR2 is YNNKEL in the germline V gene (reference sequence). The CDR3 totals 12 residues. V was trimmed by 4 bases and J by 4 bases, leaving 7 bases between them. The CDR3 is CASSLLGTEAFF. DNA for the CDR3: TGTGCCAGCAGCCTCCTAGGCACTGAAGCTTTCTTT.

V is TRBV13 and J is TRBJ2-2; 7 bases line up with TRBD1. The CDR3 spans 15 residues. V lost 5 bases and J lost 3; bases outside the gene matches: 6. CDR1 and CDR2 (germline): PRHDT, FYEKMQ (reference sequence). CDR3: CASSSIGGDTGELFF. DNA for the CDR3: TGTGCCAGCAGCAGTATAGGGGGCGACACCGGGGAGCTGTTTTTT.

The rearrangement uses TRBV5-8 and TRBJ1-1; a possible D gene is TRBD1 (5 bases). Trimming removed 5 bases at V and 4 bases at J, with 12 bases between. Germline loops: CDR1 SGHTS, CDR2 YDEGEE. The CDR3 loop spans 13 amino acids. In nucleotides, the CDR3 is TGTGCCAGCAGTCGGACGGGGGTCACTGAAGCTTTCTTT. This gives the protein CASSRTGVTEAFF.

This clone has a single count. The rearrangement uses TRBV5-4 and TRBJ2-5; 14 nucleotides align to TRBD2. Per germline, CDR1 SGHNT and CDR2 YYREEE (reference sequence). The CDR3 length is 16 residues. The ends lost 4 bases at V and 5 bases at J; junction bases unmatched: 7. The CDR3 DNA sequence: TGTGCCAGCAGCCAAGGACTAGCGGGGGGCTCGGAGACCCAGTACTTC. It encodes CASSQGLAGGSETQYF.

The chain combines TRBV7-6 with TRBJ2-1; 9 nucleotides match TRBD2. CDR3 length: 17 residues. The V segment lost 1 base and the J segment 8 bases; nucleotides outside the gene matches: 12. CDR1 and CDR2 from the germline V gene are SGHVS and FNYEAQ. In DNA, the CDR3 is TGTGCCAGCAGCTTAGGTGGTAGCGGGGGTCCGGGGGATGAGCAGTTCTTC. Its protein is CASSLGGSGGPGDEQFF.

This clone appeared once. CDR3 nucleotides: TGTGCCAGCAGCTTGAGTCAGGTTCTCACTGAAGCTTTCTTT. This sequence encodes CASSLSQVLTEAFF. The chain has TRBV5-4 and TRBJ1-1; D is unclear. The germline CDR1 and CDR2 sequences are SGHNT and YYREEE (reference sequence). V shed 1 base and J shed 4 bases, with 11 bases lying between them. The CDR3 contains 14 residues.

This chain links TRBV2 with TRBJ1-4, with D tentatively TRBD1 (5 bases). The germline CDR1 and CDR2 sequences are SNHLY and FYNNEI. Trimming removed 6 bases from V and 0 bases from J, with 11 bases in between. This CDR3 is built from 15 residues. CDR3 sequence (DNA): TGTGCCAGCAGAACAGGACGGGCAACTAATGAAAAACTGTTTTTT. Amino acid sequence: CASRTGRATNEKLFF. Variable domain in full (rest from reference TRBV2 and TRBJ1-4): EPEVTQTPSHQVTQMGQEVILRCVPISNHLYFYWYRQILGQKVEFLVSFYNNEISEKSEIFDDQFSVERPDGSNFTLKIRSTKLEDSAMYFCASRTGRATNEKLFFGSGTQLSVL.

The chain has TRBV3-1 (or the pseudogene TRBV3-2) and TRBJ2-1, with 9 bases lining up with TRBD2. Trimming at V came to 4 bases and at J to 8 bases, leaving 12 bases not matched to a gene. CDR3 length equals 16 residues. Looked up from germline, CDR1 is LGHDT and CDR2 is YNNKEL (reference sequence). The CDR3 region has the DNA TGTGCCAGCAGCCTGCGGGGGGGCGGTATGGGCGATGAGCAGTTCTTC. Its translation: CASSLRGGGMGDEQFF.

The chain uses TRBV5-6 and TRBJ1-1; 9 nucleotides match TRBD1. Looked up from germline, CDR1 is SGHDT and CDR2 is YYEEEE. The junction had 10 bases not matched to a gene; V was cut back by 5 bases and J by 5 bases. The CDR3 totals 15 residues. CDR3 coding DNA: TGTGCCAGCAGGTCACGACAGGGGGACGGAACTGAAGCTTTCTTT. It codes for CASRSRQGDGTEAFF.

This clone was recorded only once. The chain recombines TRBV11-2 with TRBJ1-1, with 8 bases fitting TRBD1. In germline, CDR1 is SGHAT, CDR2 FQNNGV. V dropped 5 bases and J dropped 8; count of bases not matched to a gene: 4. This CDR3 has 12 residues. The CDR3 here is CASSRGQGEAFF. The CDR3 coding sequence is TGTGCCAGCAGCCGAGGACAGGGAGAAGCTTTCTTT.

The V call is TRBV2, the J call TRBJ1-2; possible D gene TRBD1, 5 bases. The CDR3 extends over 12 amino acids. Germline CDR1 reads SNHLY; CDR2 reads FYNNEI. With 6 bases removed from V and 8 bases from J, the gap between germline ends came to 13 bases. In DNA, the CDR3 is TGTGCCAGCAGAGTAGGGGAGGAGGGCTACACCTTC. It translates to CASRVGEEGYTF.

The V call is TRBV6-5, the J call TRBJ1-6, with a weak D call TRBD1 (5 bases). This CDR3 region has 12 residues. Trimming left V 8 bases short and J 10 bases short, with 12 bases between. Germline values: CDR1 MNHEY, CDR2 SVGAGI. The CDR3 DNA is TGTGCCAGCCTGGGGGGATCCTCACCCCTCCACTTT. This gives the protein CASLGGSSPLHF.

This clone showed up just a few times. The V and J genes are TRBV19 and TRBJ1-2; 7 positions agree with TRBD1. The ends lost 8 bases at V and 4 bases at J; junction bases unmatched: 13. From germline, CDR1 is LNHDA and CDR2 SQIVND (reference sequence). The CDR3 runs 15 residues. The CDR3 here is CASRKPTGLSYGYTF. CDR3 bases: TGTGCCAGTCGAAAGCCGACAGGGCTGTCCTATGGCTACACCTTC.

V gene TRBV10-3 combines with J gene TRBJ2-1, with 8 positions matching TRBD2. The CDR3 contains 14 residues. Germline values: CDR1 ENHRY, CDR2 SYGVKD. V lost 5 bases to trimming and J lost 9 bases; unmatched junction nucleotides: 9. The CDR3 nucleotides read TGTGCCATCAGTAGCGGGGGAGTACGAGGTGAGCAGTTCTTC. Translation gives CAISSGGVRGEQFF.

There are a few counts of this clone. V usage is TRBV5-8 and J usage is TRBJ1-5, with D perhaps matching TRBD1 (5 bases). The germline V gene encodes CDR1 SGHTS and CDR2 YDEGEE. V lost 0 bases and J lost 6, with 13 bases in between. The CDR3 runs to 15 residues. In DNA, the CDR3 is TGTGCCAGCAGCTTGGGTCAGGGCTTCAGTCAGCCCCAGCATTTT. It is translated as CASSLGQGFSQPQHF.

This clone occurred a few times. The rearrangement joins TRBV5-1 to TRBJ2-3; 10 positions agree with TRBD1. The CDR3 contains 16 residues. Germline CDR1 SGHRS, CDR2 YFSETQ. The J segment lost 6 bases and the V segment lost 4 bases, leaving 11 bases of the junction unmatched. CDR3 in DNA: TGCGCCAGCAGCATATCAGGGACAGGGGTGGAGGATACGCAGTATTTT. This codes for CASSISGTGVEDTQYF. The whole variable domain, remainder taken from reference TRBV5-1 and TRBJ2-3, is KAGVTQTPRYLIKTRGQQVTLSCSPISGHRSVSWYQQTPGQGLQFLFEYFSETQRNKGNFPGRFSGRQFSNSRSEMNVSTLELGDSALYLCASSISGTGVEDTQYFGPGTRLTVL.

The chain uses TRBV19 and TRBJ1-5, with D maybe TRBD1 (5 bases). CDR3 size: 14 residues. Per the germline V gene, CDR1 is LNHDA and CDR2 is SQIVND (reference sequence). The germline V and J ends were trimmed by 6 bases and 3 bases, with 12 bases remaining between them. This chain's CDR3 is CASSSQDYNQPQHF. The CDR3 DNA sequence: TGTGCCAGTAGCTCACAGGACTACAATCAGCCCCAGCATTTT.